Described below is a single TCR beta chain sequence and its context. Its antigen is undetermined. Clones were sequenced by immunoSEQ multiplex PCR, and TCRdb holds only the in-frame ones, with some missing. This sample has some 74,000 clones; approximately 78% occur once, and the top ten carry 4.5% to 6%. This sample is part of a study of OX40 agonist ivuxolimab in advanced cancers. V lost 3 bases, J lost 7 bases, and 9 bases lay in between. CDR1 and CDR2 (germline): DFQATT, SNEGSKA (reference sequence). The CDR3 runs to 11 residues. Study-wide points: Relative to CD4+, CD8+ T cells held more expanded clones on average. Low normalized T-cell clonal expansion was additionally recorded for some nonresponders. Patients who responded partially at 0.1-3.0 mg/kg showed clonal expansion ranking among the lowest.

This rearrangement joins TRBV20-1 to TRBJ1-1; the D is unclear. The receptor's source is an adult with an advanced solid tumor such as melanoma, head and neck, liver or kidney cancer. Sequences were derived from CD4+ or CD8+ T cells sorted from blood, sampled in a trial of the OX40 agonist ivuxolimab. DNA of the CDR3: TGCAGTGCTAGCCGGACGGGTGAAGCTTTCTTT. Encoded protein: CSASRTGEAFF.